This is a list of T cell receptor beta chains from one sample in a study of cytomegalovirus exposure and HLA in healthy donors. Assay: immunoSEQ multiplex PCR; the TCRdb copy retains only in-frame clones and omits some. Among about 200,000 clones listed, approximately 79% were seen once. The material sequenced was PBMCs. The receptors were sampled from a girl aged 2 to 10 in good health and CMV-seronegative. Each CDR3 is given with its conserved first and last residue. The order of the fields is clone size, CDR3 length, V gene, J gene, D gene, CDR3 protein, CDR3 DNA. A D gene is named only where the DNA matches it firmly. Part of the rows lack a size; the others show once, few, many or a class for expanded clones.

once	15	TRBV5-1	TRBJ2-7	-	CASSRTSTGSYEQYF	TGCGCCAGCAGCCGAACGAGCACAGGTTCCTACGAGCAGTACTTC
-	18	TRBV4-1	TRBJ2-1	TRBD2	CASSQALFSGRVGDEQFF	TGCGCCAGCAGCCAAGCCCTTTTTAGCGGGAGGGTTGGCGATGAGCAGTTCTTC
-	15	TRBV6-1	TRBJ2-1	TRBD2	CASSVGLGAGDEQFF	TGTGCCAGCAGTGTGGGACTAGGGGCGGGCGATGAGCAGTTCTTC
-	14	TRBV30	TRBJ2-1	-	CAWSVNGWPNEQFF	TGTGCCTGGAGTGTGAACGGGTGGCCGAATGAGCAGTTCTTC
-	13	TRBV5-1	TRBJ2-1	-	CASSLVGADEQFF	TGCGCCAGCAGCTTGGTGGGGGCCGATGAGCAGTTCTTC
-	14	TRBV4-1	TRBJ1-1	-	CASSQGAGGTEAFF	TGCGCCAGCAGCCAAGGGGCGGGAGGGACTGAAGCTTTCTTT
-	14	TRBV7-2	TRBJ1-4	-	CASSPDRFNEKLFF	TGTGCCAGCAGCCCAGACAGATTTAATGAAAAACTGTTTTTT
once	14	TRBV4-1	TRBJ1-4	TRBD1	CASRKTGPNEKLFF	TGCGCCAGCAGGAAGACAGGGCCTAATGAAAAACTGTTTTTT
few	13	TRBV25-1	TRBJ2-2	-	CASRASSEGELFF	TGTGCCAGCAGGGCTAGCTCAGAGGGGGAGCTGTTTTTT
few	14	TRBV19	TRBJ1-1	-	CASSIAGYDTEAFF	TGTGCCAGTAGTATTGCGGGCTACGACACTGAAGCTTTCTTT
-	17	TRBV9	TRBJ2-7	TRBD2	CASSPRLAGDKADEQYF	TGTGCCAGCAGCCCTCGACTAGCGGGGGATAAAGCGGACGAGCAGTACTTC